The sequence of this T cell receptor beta chain was determined in a study of T cell responses to AZD1222 COVID-19 vaccine. CDR1 LNHNV and CDR2 YYDKDF come from the germline V gene (reference sequence). The V and J ends lost 5 bases and 7 bases respectively, with 23 bases between them. This CDR3 has 17 amino acids. The protocol was immunoSEQ multiplex PCR, while the TCRdb copy is restricted to in-frame clones and leaves out a portion. The data show more than 95,000 clones, around 89% seen once. V and J are TRBV15 and TRBJ1-4; D remains unclear. The sequence derives from an adult in good health. The material was peripheral blood, obtained on day 0 of AZD1222 vaccination. The CDR3 DNA sequence: TGTGCCACCAGCTACGGACTTCTGGAGGGCATAGGTGAAAAACTGTTTTTT. This codes for CATSYGLLEGIGEKLFF.